This T cell receptor (beta chain) was obtained from a study of identical twins. General observations from the study: Cord blood's abundant beta clonotypes had fewer insertions, unlike memory repertoires. Excess twin sharing in beta out-of-frame sequences was weaker. The models systematically underestimated how much out-of-frame TCR alpha was shared in monozygotic twins.

TCRdb fed the 5' RACE reads into MiXCR, producing one record per CDR3 protein. This sample has about 480,000 distinct CDR3 sequences, with approximately 15% found just once. Notes on this clonotype: What it binds is unknown.

The CDR3 is 14 residues long. Germline CDR1 reads DFQATT; CDR2 reads SNEGSKA (reference sequence). Trimming pared 4 bases from V and 6 bases from J, leaving 19 bases between. These data also formed part of another study, on yellow fever vaccine responses in identical twins. That publication notes: Twins reportedly appeared to share part of their vaccine T cell response while keeping part individual.

The sample comprised CD4+ T cells sorted from blood. The sequence was obtained from a woman between 18 and 29 years old in good health. The V call is TRBV20-1, the J call TRBJ2-7, with D possibly TRBD1 on 6 matching bases. CDR3 coding DNA: TGCAGTGCTAAAACATTGGACAGCCCCCTCGAGCAGTACTTC. Its protein product is CSAKTLDSPLEQYF.